This note documents a single T cell receptor beta chain sequence. The sample comes from a study of T-cell reconstitution after alpha-beta-depleted transplantation in children. Germline V gives CDR1 MNHNS, CDR2 SASEGT. J was trimmed by 3 bases and V by 5 bases; bases with no gene match: 4. The CDR3 is 16 residues long. Preparation of the TCRbeta library used unique molecular identifiers. TCRdb reprocessed the PCR reads with MiXCR, giving one entry per CDR3 protein. The sample contains roughly 400,000 distinct CDR3 sequences, roughly 22% of which appear only once. The chain links TRBV6-1 to TRBJ1-6; 10 positions match TRBD1. Material: PBMCs from the stem cell graft donor, obtained from the stem cell graft. The receptor's source is a human donor who donated a stem cell graft to a child with acute myeloid leukemia. The CDR3 reads CASSPRDRGYNSPLHF. CDR3 sequence (DNA): TGTGCCAGCAGTCCTAGGGACAGGGGCTATAATTCACCCCTCCACTTT.